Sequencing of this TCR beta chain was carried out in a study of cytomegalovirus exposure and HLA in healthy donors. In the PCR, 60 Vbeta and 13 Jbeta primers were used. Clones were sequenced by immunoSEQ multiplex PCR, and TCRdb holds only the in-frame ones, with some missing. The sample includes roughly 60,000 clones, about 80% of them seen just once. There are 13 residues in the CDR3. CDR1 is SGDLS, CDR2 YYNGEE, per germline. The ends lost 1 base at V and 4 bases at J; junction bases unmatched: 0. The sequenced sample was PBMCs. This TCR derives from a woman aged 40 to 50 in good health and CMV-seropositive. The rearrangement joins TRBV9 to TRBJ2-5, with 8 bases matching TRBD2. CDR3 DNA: TGTGCCAGCAGCGTAAGCGGGAGAGAGACCCAGTACTTC. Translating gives CASSVSGRETQYF.